Listed below are T cell receptor beta chains from one sample, sequenced in a study of read filtering for tumor transcriptome and immune sequencing. TCRdb reprocessed the reads via MiXCR and lists one record per CDR3 protein. The sample lists 90,000 or so distinct CDR3 sequences, around a fifth occurring once. What was sequenced was a population of CD138-negative cells sorted from bone marrow. The source is a donor aged 40 or older with multiple myeloma. The CDR3 runs from the conserved cysteine through the conserved F or W. D genes are given only for firm matches. Clone size appears in some rows only: once, few, many, or a class for an expanded clone.

D,size,J,V,DNA,CDR3
NA,many,TRBJ2-1,TRBV11-1,TGTGCCAGCAGCTTACGAGAGGTTAGTGAGCAGTTCTTC,CASSLREVSEQFF
NA,many,TRBJ2-4,TRBV20-1,TGCAGTGCTATGAACAGGGAAGCCAAAAACATTCAGTACTTC,CSAMNREAKNIQYF
NA,many,TRBJ1-1,TRBV5-4,TGTGCCAGCAGCTTGAGGATTGACAACACTGAAGCTTTCTTT,CASSLRIDNTEAFF
TRBD1,many,TRBJ2-3,TRBV7-2,TGTGCCAGCAGCTGGACAGGCCTGGGGACAGATACGCAGTATTTT,CASSWTGLGTDTQYF
NA,NA,TRBJ2-5,TRBV20-1,TGCAGTGCTAGAGATGAGACCCAGTACTTC,CSARDETQYF
TRBD2,many,TRBJ2-1,TRBV5-1,TGCGCCAGCAGACGGACTAGCGGGGGGGCCGGTGAGCAGTTCTTC,CASRRTSGGAGEQFF
NA,medium-sized,TRBJ1-4,TRBV2,TGTGCCACCTACGGGGGCGCGAGTCGCGAAAAACTGTTTTTT,CATYGGASREKLFF
NA,NA,TRBJ1-1,TRBV25-1,TGTGCCAGCAGTGACCCACGGGCGGACGGGACTGAAGCTTTCTTT,CASSDPRADGTEAFF
NA,NA,TRBJ1-3,TRBV7-2,TGTGCCAGCAGCCGACGGACAGCGACTGGAAACACCATATATTTT,CASSRRTATGNTIYF
NA,few,TRBJ1-1,TRBV4-1,TGCGCCAGCAGCCAAGATTATAGGGGGGCAGAAGCTTTCTTT,CASSQDYRGAEAFF
NA,NA,TRBJ2-1,TRBV30,TGTGACTGGAGAATCAGGCAAAGCTCCTACACTGAGCAGTTCTTC,CDWRIRQSSYTEQFF